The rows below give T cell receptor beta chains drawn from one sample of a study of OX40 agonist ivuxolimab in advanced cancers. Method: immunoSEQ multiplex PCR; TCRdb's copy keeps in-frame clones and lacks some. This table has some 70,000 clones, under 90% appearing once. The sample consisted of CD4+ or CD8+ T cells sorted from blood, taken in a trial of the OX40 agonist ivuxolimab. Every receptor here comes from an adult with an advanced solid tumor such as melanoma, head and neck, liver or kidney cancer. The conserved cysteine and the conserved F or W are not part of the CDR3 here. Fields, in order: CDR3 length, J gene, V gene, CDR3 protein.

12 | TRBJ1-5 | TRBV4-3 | ASSQEKPSGPQH
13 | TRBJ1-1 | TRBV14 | ASSQPTGKYPEAF
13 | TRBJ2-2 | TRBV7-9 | ASSPVTANTGELF
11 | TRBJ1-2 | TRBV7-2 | ASSPNRDHGYT
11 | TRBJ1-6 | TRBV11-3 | ASSSLRNSPLH
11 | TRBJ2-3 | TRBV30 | AWSVRFTDTQY
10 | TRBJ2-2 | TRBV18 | ASSPNTGELF
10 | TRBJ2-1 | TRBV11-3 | ASSLKGTEQF
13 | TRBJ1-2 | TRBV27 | ASSAGTAASRGYT
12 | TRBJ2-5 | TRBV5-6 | ASTTGLVQETQY
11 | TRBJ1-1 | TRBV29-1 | SVSDRKNTEAF
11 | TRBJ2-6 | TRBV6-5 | ASEPFGANVLT
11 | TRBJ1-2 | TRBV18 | ASSPDDQDGYT
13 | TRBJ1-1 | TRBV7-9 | ASSLGPGTNTEAF
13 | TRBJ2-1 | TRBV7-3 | ASSLGTSGYNEQF
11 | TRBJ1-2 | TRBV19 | ASTPRESYGYT
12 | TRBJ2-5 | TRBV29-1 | SATQGAGQETQY
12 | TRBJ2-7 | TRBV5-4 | ASSGPGQGYEQY
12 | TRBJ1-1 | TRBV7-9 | ASSLSWASSEAF
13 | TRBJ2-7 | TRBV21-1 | ATSGGPDRGHEQY
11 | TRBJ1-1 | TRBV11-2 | ASSSQTNTEAF
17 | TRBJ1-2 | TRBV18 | ASSPLNPGQQLLNYGYT
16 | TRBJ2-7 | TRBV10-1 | ASQFQGRSAVFSYEQY
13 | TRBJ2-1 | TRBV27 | ASSFTGGAYNEQF
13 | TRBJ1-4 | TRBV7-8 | ASRKGQGFGEKLF
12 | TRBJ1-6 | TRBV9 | ASSTSGNNSPLH
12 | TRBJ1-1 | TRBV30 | AWSSGPMNTEAF
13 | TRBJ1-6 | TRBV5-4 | ASSVTGAFNSPLH
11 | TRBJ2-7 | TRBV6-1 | ASSDRPRYEQY
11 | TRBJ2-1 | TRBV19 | ASRPTGYNEQF
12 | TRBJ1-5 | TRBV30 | AWSRSVENQPQH
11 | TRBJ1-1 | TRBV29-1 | SVQGQENTEAF
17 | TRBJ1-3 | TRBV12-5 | ASGLAFSDRGFPGNTIY
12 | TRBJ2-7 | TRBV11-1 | ASSPPGQGGEQY
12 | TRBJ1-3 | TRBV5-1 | ASIVPFSGNTIY
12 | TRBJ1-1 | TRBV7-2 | ASRTQGSLVEAF
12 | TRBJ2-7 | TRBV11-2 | ASSLVRGLYEQY
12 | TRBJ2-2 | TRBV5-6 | ASSWRVYSGELF
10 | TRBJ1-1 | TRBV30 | AWSPINTEAF
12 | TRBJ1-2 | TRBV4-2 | ASSQPGQGDGYT
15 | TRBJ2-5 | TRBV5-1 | ASVILAGGNSQETQY
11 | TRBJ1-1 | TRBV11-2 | ASSPGRGGEAF
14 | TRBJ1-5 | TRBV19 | ASSKPGGNGNQPQH
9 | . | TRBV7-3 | AEDVEETQY
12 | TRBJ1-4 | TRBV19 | ASSLGTGNEKLF
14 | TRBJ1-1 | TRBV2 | ASSVQTAQMNTEAF
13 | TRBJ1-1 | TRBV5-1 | ASSLEGGYGTEAF
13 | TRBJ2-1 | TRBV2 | ASSDLLGVLREQF
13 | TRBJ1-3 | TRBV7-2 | ASSSGPNSGNTIY
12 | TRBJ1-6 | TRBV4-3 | ASSQDLFNSPLH
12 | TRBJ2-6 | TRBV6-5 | ASTRKSGANVLT
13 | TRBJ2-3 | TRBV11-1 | ASSSNRISTDTQY
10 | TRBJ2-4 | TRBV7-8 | ASSLQGIVLY